This entry concerns a single T cell receptor (beta chain). What it binds is not known. The data belong to a study of T cell repertoires in cytomegalovirus infection. Study details: It was recently identified HLA-C-restricted and well-studied HLA-B-restricted CMV epitopes that the study used. Public TCR beta signatures provided an indication of both CMV infection and a matching HLA type. Whole-study findings and limits: Of the TCR beta families, the public ones yielded a cumulative frequency that identified carriers of CMV plus the relevant HLA. HLA-C-restricted CMV-specific TCR beta clonotypes prevailed in the ex vivo response.

MiXCR was run by TCRdb on the reads, yielding one entry per CDR3 protein. The sample holds 650,000 to 900,000 distinct CDR3 sequences, less than 35% seen once. Germline CDR1 reads LNHDA; CDR2 reads SQIVND (reference sequence). V gave up 7 bases and J gave up 7 bases, with 10 bases separating them. This CDR3 contains 11 residues. The gene calls are TRBV19 and TRBJ1-1, with D perhaps TRBD1 (6 bases). The receptor comes from a human donor in good health (CMV status not recorded). Some clones in this sample may be carry-over from other donors' samples. Sequencing used cultured CD8+ T cells from PBMCs, obtained from culture after CMV antigen stimulation. CDR3 sequence (DNA): TGTGCCAGTAACCACAGGGATGAAGCTTTCTTT. This sequence encodes CASNHRDEAFF.